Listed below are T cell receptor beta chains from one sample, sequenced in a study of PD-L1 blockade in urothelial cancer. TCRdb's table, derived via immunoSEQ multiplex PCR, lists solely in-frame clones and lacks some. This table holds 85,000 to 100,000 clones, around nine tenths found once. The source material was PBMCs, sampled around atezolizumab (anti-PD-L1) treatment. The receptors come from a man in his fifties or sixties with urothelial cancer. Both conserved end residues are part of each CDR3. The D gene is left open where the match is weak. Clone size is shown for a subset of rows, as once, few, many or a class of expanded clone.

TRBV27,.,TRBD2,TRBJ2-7,CASSSSFIAGDIYEQYF,TGTGCCAGCAGTTCTTCATTCATAGCGGGAGACATCTACGAGCAGTACTTC
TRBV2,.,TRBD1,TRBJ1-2,CASRDIKTGGAFYGYTF,TGTGCCAGCAGAGACATAAAAACAGGGGGCGCTTTCTATGGCTACACCTTC
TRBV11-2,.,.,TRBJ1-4,CASSLGGVRNEKLFF,TGTGCCAGCAGCTTAGGGGGGGTTCGGAATGAAAAACTGTTTTTT
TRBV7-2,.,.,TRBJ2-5,CASSIRDSRQTQYF,TGTGCCAGCAGCATACGGGACTCCCGACAGACCCAGTACTTC
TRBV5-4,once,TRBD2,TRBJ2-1,CASSLGAGGPSEQFF,TGTGCCAGCAGCTTGGGGGCGGGAGGGCCTAGTGAGCAGTTCTTC
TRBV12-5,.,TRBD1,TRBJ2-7,CETGSSYEQYF,TGTGAGACAGGGTCAAGCTACGAGCAGTACTTC
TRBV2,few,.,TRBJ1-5,CASSVQGNNQPQHF,TGTGCCAGCTCAGTGCAGGGTAATAATCAGCCCCAGCATTTT
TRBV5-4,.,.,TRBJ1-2,CASSLGGGFNYGYTF,TGTGCCAGCAGCTTGGGGGGGGGCTTTAACTATGGCTACACCTTC
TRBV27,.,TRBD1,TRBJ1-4,CASSTGTGAGNEKLFF,TGTGCCAGCAGTACCGGGACAGGGGCGGGTAATGAAAAACTGTTTTTT
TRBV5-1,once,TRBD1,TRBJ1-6,CASRTGDNSPLHF,TGCGCCAGCCGGACAGGGGATAATTCACCCCTCCACTTT
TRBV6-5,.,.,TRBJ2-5,CASSPAAFRQETQYF,TGTGCCAGCAGCCCAGCAGCGTTCCGACAAGAGACCCAGTACTTC
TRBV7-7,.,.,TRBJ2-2,CASSLRSPGAGGGELFF,TGTGCCAGCAGCTTACGCTCGCCCGGGGCCGGGGGCGGGGAGCTGTTTTTT
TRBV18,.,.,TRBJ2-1,CASSPRATSDVEQFF,TGTGCCAGCTCACCTCGGGCTACTAGTGATGTTGAGCAGTTCTTC
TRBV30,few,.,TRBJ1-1,CAWSVLTGNTEAFF,TGTGCCTGGAGTGTACTCACGGGAAACACTGAAGCTTTCTTT
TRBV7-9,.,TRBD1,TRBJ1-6,CASSLDGTGRSPLHF,TGTGCCAGCAGCTTAGATGGGACAGGGCGCTCACCCCTCCACTTT
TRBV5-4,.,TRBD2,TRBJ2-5,CASSLMSGNQETQYF,TGTGCCAGCAGCTTGATGAGCGGGAACCAAGAGACCCAGTACTTC
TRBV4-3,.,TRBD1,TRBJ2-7,CASSQDYDRGAYEQYF,TGCGCCAGCAGCCAAGACTACGACAGGGGGGCCTACGAGCAGTACTTC
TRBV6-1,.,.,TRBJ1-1,CASSERTTAIKEAFF,TGTGCCAGCAGTGAAAGAACAACCGCAATCAAAGAAGCTTTCTTT
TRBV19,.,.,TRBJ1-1,CASLQGRNTEAFF,TGTGCCAGCTTACAGGGCCGCAACACTGAAGCTTTCTTT
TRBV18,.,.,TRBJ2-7,CASSPQGTLEQYF,TGTGCCAGCTCACCCCAGGGGACCCTAGAGCAGTACTTC
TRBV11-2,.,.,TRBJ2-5,CASSRRTPQETQYF,TGTGCCAGCAGCCGTAGGACACCCCAAGAGACCCAGTACTTC
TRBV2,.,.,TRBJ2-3,CASSWAGLRDTQYF,TGTGCCAGCAGTTGGGCTGGACTTAGGGATACGCAGTATTTT
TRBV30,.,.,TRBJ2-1,CAWSGPGEREQFF,TGTGCCTGGAGTGGGCCGGGAGAACGTGAGCAGTTCTTC
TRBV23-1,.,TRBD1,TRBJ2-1,CASRKTGAGNEQFF,TGCGCCAGCAGGAAGACAGGGGCTGGCAATGAGCAGTTCTTC
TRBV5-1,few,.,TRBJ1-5,CASSLVQGEESNQPQHF,TGCGCCAGCAGCTTGGTTCAGGGTGAAGAATCAAATCAGCCCCAGCATTTT
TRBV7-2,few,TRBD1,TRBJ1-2,CASSSISGQGSFGGYTF,TGTGCCAGCAGCTCTATATCGGGACAGGGCTCCTTCGGTGGCTACACCTTC
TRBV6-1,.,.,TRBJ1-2,CASSAGANYGYTF,TGTGCCAGCAGTGCTGGAGCTAACTATGGCTACACCTTC
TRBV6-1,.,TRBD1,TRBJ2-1,CASRRGQGSNEQFF,TGTGCCAGCAGGAGGGGACAGGGGAGCAATGAGCAGTTCTTC
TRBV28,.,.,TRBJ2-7,CASSPPTGPDYYEQYF,TGTGCCAGCAGTCCACCCACAGGGCCCGATTACTACGAGCAGTACTTC
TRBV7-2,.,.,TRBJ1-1,CASSLEEESEAFF,TGTGCCAGCAGCTTAGAAGAGGAGTCTGAAGCTTTCTTT
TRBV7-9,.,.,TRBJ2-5,CASSSRRGAVQETQYF,TGTGCCAGCAGCTCAAGGAGGGGAGCGGTCCAAGAGACCCAGTACTTC
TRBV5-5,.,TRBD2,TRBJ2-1,CASSFGLAEQFF,TGTGCCAGCAGCTTTGGACTAGCTGAGCAGTTCTTC
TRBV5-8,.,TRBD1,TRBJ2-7,CASSRDSNPYEQYF,TGTGCCAGCAGCAGGGACAGCAACCCCTACGAGCAGTACTTC
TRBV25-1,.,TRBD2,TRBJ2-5,CASRPTSGGETQYF,TGTGCCAGCAGACCGACTAGCGGTGGAGAGACCCAGTACTTC
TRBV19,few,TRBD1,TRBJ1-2,CASSGDSDGDRGFGHGYTF,TGTGCCAGTAGTGGAGACTCGGACGGGGACAGGGGTTTTGGTCACGGCTACACCTTC
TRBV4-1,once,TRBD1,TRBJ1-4,CASSLNPGQTNEKLFF,TGCGCCAGCAGCCTGAACCCGGGACAGACTAATGAAAAACTGTTTTTT
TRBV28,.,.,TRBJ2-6,CASSSGAPSFGANVLTF,TGTGCCAGCAGTTCAGGGGCCCCGTCTTTTGGGGCCAACGTCCTGACTTTC
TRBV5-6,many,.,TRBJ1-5,CASSLGAGIENQPQHF,TGTGCCAGCAGCTTGGGGGCGGGGATCGAGAATCAGCCCCAGCATTTT
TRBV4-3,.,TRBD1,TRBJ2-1,CASSQDGQGHNEQFF,TGCGCCAGCAGCCAAGACGGACAGGGCCACAATGAGCAGTTCTTC
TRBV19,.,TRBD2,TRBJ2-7,CASSLRGGRREGVKQYF,TGTGCCAGTAGTCTCCGGGGGGGGCGACGGGAGGGCGTGAAGCAGTACTTC
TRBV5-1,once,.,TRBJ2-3,CASSRTPADTQYF,TGCGCCAGCAGCCGGACACCAGCCGATACGCAGTATTTT
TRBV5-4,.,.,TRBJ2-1,CASSLIAGNVRNEQFF,TGTGCCAGCAGCTTGATTGCAGGGAACGTCAGGAATGAGCAGTTCTTC
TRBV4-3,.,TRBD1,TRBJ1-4,CASSPEQGAQKLFF,TGCGCCAGCAGCCCGGAACAGGGGGCTCAAAAACTGTTTTTT
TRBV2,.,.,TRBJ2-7,CASSGATYEQYF,TGTGCCAGCAGCGGAGCGACCTACGAGCAGTACTTC
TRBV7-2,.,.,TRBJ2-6,CASSFRIGSGANVLTF,TGTGCCAGCAGCTTCAGGATCGGCTCTGGGGCCAACGTCCTGACTTTC
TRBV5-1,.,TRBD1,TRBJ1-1,CASSLGTGGTEAFF,TGCGCCAGCAGCTTGGGGACAGGGGGGACTGAAGCTTTCTTT
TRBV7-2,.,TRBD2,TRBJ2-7,CASSLSAGVPSYEQYF,TGTGCCAGCAGCCTCTCAGCGGGGGTCCCTTCCTACGAGCAGTACTTC
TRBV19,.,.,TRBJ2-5,CASSTQVPAPETQYF,TGTGCCAGTAGTACCCAGGTGCCGGCACCAGAGACCCAGTACTTC
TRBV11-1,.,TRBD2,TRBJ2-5,CASSRGLAGGGETQYF,TGTGCCAGCAGCCGGGGACTAGCGGGAGGAGGGGAGACCCAGTACTTC
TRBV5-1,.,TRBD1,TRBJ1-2,CASSLESDRGYGYTF,TGCGCCAGCAGCTTGGAATCGGACAGGGGCTATGGCTACACCTTC
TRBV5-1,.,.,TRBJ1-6,CASSLDPTNSPLHF,TGCGCCAGCAGCTTGGACCCTACTAATTCACCCCTCCACTTT